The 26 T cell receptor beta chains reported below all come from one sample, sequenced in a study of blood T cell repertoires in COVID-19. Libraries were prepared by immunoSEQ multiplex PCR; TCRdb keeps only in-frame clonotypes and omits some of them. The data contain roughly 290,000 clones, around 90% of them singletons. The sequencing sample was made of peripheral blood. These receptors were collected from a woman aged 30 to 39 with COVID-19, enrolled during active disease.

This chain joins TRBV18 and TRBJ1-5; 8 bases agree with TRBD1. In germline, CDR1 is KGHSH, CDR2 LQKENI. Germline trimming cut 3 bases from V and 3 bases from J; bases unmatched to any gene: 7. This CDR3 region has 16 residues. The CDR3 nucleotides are TGTGCCAGCTCACCGTTCGGACAGGGAATCAATCAGCCCCAGCATTTT. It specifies CASSPFGQGINQPQHF.

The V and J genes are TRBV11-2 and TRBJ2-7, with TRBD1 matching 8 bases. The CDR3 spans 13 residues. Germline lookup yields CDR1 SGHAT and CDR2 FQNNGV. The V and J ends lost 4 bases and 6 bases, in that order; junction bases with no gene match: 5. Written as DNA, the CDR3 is TGTGCCAGCAGCTCCGACAGGGGAGGCGAGCAGTACTTC. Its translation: CASSSDRGGEQYF.

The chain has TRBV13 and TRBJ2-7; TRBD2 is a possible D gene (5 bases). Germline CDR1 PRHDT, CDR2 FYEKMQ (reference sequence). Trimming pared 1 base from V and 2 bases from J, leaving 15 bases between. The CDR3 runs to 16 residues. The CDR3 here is CASSLVTQVGAYEQYF. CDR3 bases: TGTGCCAGCAGCTTAGTGACCCAAGTCGGGGCCTACGAGCAGTACTTC.

Here the CDR3 reads CASKLTGTEYSNQPQHF. Here the CDR3 DNA reads TGTGCCAGCAAGCTGACAGGAACCGAATATAGCAATCAGCCCCAGCATTTT. The chain combines TRBV28 with TRBJ1-5, with D possibly TRBD1 on 6 matching bases. The CDR3 covers 17 residues. Germline CDR1 and CDR2: MDHEN and SYDVKM. Trimming left V 7 bases short and J 0 bases short, with 19 bases between.

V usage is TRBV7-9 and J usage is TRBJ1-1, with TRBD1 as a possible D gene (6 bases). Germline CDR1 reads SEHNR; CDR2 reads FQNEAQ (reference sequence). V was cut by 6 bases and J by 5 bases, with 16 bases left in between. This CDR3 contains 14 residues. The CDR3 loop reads CASRPTRDMTEAFF. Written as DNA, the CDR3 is TGTGCCAGCAGACCGACCCGGGACATGACTGAAGCTTTCTTT. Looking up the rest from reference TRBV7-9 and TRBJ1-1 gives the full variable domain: DTGVSQNPRHKITKRGQNVTFRCDPISEHNRLYWYRQTLGQGPEFLTYFQNEAQLEKSRLLSDRFSAERPKGSFSTLEIQRTEQGDSAMYLCASRPTRDMTEAFFGQGTRLTVV.

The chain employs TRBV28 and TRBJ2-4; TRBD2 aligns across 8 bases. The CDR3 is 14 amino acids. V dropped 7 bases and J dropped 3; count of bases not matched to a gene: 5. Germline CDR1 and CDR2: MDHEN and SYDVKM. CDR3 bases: TGTGCCAGCACCGGACTAGCAAACAAAAACATTCAGTACTTC. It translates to CASTGLANKNIQYF. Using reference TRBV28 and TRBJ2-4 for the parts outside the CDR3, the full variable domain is DVKVTQSSRYLVKRTGEKVFLECVQDMDHENMFWYRQDPGLGLRLIYFSYDVKMKEKGDIPEGYSVSREKKERFSLILESASTNQTSMYLCASTGLANKNIQYFGAGTRLSVL.

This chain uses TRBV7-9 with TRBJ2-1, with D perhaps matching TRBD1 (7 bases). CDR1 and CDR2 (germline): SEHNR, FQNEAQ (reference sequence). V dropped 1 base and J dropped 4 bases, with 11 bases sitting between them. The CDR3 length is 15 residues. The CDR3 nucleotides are TGTGCCAGCAGCTTAGACCCAGGGGGGTACAATGAGCAGTTCTTC. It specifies CASSLDPGGYNEQFF.

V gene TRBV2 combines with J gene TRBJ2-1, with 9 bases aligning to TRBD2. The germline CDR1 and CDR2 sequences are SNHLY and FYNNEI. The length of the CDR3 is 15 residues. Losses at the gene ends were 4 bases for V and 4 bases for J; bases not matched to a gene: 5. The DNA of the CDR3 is TGTGCCAGCAGTGGGGAGGCGGGAGGGTACAATGAGCAGTTCTTC. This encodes CASSGEAGGYNEQFF.

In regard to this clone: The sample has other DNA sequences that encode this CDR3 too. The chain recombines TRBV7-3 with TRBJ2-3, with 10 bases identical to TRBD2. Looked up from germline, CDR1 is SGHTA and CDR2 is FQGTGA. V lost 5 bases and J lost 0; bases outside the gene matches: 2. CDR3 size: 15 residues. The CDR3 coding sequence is TGTGCCAGCAGCCGAGCGGGAGGGAGCACAGATACGCAGTATTTT. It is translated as CASSRAGGSTDTQYF.

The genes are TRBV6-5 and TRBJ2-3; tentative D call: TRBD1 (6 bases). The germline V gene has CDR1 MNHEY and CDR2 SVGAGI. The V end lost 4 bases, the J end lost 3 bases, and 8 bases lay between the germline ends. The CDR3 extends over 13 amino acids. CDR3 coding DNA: TGTGCCAGCAGTTGGACAGATACAGATACGCAGTATTTT. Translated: CASSWTDTDTQYF.

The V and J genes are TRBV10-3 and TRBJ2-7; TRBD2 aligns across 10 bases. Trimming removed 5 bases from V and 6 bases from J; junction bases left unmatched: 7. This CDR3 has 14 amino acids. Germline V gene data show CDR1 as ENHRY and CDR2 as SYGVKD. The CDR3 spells CAISLASGSGEQYF. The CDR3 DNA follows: TGTGCCATCAGTTTGGCTAGCGGGAGTGGCGAGCAGTACTTC.

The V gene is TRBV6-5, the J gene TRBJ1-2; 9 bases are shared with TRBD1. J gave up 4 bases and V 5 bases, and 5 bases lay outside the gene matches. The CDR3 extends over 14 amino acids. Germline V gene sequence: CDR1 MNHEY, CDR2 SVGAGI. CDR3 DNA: TGTGCCAGCAGTAGGACAGGGGCGGGCTATGGCTACACCTTC. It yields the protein CASSRTGAGYGYTF.

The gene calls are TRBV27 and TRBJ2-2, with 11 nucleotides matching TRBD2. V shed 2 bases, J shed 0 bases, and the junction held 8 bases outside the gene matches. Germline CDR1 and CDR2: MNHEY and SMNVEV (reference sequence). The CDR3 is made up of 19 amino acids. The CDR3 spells CASSLRSGLAEPNTGELFF. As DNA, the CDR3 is TGTGCCAGCAGTTTAAGGTCGGGACTAGCGGAGCCGAACACCGGGGAGCTGTTTTTT.

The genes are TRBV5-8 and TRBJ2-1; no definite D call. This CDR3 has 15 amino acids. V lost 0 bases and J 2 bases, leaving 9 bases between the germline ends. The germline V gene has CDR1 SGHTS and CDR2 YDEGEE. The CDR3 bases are TGTGCCAGCAGCTTGGCATGGAGTGCCTACAATGAGCAGTTCTTC. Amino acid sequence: CASSLAWSAYNEQFF.

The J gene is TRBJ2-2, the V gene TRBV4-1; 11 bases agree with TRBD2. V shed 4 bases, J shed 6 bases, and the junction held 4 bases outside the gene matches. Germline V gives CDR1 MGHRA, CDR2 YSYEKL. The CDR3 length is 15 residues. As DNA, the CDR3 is TGCGCCAGCAGCCGGTATAGCGGGAGGGCCGGGGAGCTGTTTTTT. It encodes CASSRYSGRAGELFF.

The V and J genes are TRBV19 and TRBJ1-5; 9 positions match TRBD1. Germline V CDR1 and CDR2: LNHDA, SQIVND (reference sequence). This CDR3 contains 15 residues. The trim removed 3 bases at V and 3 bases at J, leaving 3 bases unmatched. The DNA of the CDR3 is TGTGCCAGTAGTATGGGGACAGGGCCCAATCAGCCCCAGCATTTT. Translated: CASSMGTGPNQPQHF.

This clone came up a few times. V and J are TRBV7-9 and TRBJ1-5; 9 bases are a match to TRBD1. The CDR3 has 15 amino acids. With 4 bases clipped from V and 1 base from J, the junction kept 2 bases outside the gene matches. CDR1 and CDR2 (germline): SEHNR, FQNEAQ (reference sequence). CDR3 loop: CASSSGTGSNQPQHF. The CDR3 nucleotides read TGTGCCAGCAGCTCGGGGACAGGGAGCAATCAGCCCCAGCATTTT. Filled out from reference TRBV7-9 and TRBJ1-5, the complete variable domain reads DTGVSQNPRHKITKRGQNVTFRCDPISEHNRLYWYRQTLGQGPEFLTYFQNEAQLEKSRLLSDRFSAERPKGSFSTLEIQRTEQGDSAMYLCASSSGTGSNQPQHFGDGTRLSIL.

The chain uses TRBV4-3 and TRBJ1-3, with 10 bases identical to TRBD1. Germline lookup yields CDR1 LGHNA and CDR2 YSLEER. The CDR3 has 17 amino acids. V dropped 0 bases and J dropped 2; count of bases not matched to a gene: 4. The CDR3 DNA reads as TGCGCCAGCAGCCAAGACTGGGGGACAGGGGCTGGAAACACCATATATTTT. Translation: CASSQDWGTGAGNTIYF.

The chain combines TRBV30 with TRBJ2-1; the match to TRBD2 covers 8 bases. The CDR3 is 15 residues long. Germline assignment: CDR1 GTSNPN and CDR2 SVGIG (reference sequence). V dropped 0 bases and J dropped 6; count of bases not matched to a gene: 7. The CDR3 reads CAWSVSAGGTNEQFF. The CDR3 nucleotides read TGTGCCTGGAGTGTAAGTGCGGGAGGAACCAATGAGCAGTTCTTC.

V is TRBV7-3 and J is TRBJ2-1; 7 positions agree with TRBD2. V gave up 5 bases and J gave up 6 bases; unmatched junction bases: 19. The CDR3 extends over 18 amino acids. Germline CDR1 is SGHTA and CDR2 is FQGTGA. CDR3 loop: CASSPQWAGATVLNEQFF. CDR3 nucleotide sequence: TGTGCCAGCAGCCCCCAATGGGCGGGAGCAACAGTACTCAATGAGCAGTTCTTC.

As DNA, the CDR3 is TGTGCCAGCAGCTCCCCCCCGGGTCTAGATACGCAGTATTTT. Its protein product is CASSSPPGLDTQYF. The gene calls are TRBV7-9 and TRBJ2-3; D not certain. This CDR3 is built from 14 residues. V gave up 4 bases and J gave up 5 bases, with 13 bases separating them. Germline CDR1 is SEHNR and CDR2 is FQNEAQ (reference sequence).

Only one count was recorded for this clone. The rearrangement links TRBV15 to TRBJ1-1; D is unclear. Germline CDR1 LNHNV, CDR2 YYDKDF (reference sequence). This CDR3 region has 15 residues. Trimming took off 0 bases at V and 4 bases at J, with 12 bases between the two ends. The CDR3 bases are TGTGCCACCAGCAGAGATTACGCGGAGGGCACTGAAGCTTTCTTT. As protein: CATSRDYAEGTEAFF.

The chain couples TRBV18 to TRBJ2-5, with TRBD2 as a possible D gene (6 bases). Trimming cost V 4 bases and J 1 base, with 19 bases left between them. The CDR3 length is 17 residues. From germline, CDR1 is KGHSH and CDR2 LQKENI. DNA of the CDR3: TGTGCCAGCTCACTTCTGGCCGGGGGTCAGGGCCAAGAGACCCAGTACTTC. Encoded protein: CASSLLAGGQGQETQYF.

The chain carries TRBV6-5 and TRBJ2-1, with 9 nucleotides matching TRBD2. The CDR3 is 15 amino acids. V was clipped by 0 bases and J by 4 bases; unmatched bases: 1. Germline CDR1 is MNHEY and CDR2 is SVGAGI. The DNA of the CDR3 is TGTGCCAGCAGTTACTCTAGCGGGGGTTACAATGAGCAGTTCTTC. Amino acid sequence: CASSYSSGGYNEQFF.

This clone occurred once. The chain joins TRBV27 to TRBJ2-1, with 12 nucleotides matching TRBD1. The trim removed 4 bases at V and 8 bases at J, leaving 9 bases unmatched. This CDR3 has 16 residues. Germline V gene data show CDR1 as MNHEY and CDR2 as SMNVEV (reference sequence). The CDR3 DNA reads TGTGCCAGCAGTTCAGCCCCGGGACAGGGGGCTCATGAGCAGTTCTTC. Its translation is CASSSAPGQGAHEQFF.

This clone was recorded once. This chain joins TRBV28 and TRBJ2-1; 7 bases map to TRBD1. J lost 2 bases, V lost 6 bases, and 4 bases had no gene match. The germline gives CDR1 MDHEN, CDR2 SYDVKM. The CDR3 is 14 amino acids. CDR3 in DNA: TGTGCCAGCAGGTCGGGGACAGCCTACAATGAGCAGTTCTTC. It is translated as CASRSGTAYNEQFF. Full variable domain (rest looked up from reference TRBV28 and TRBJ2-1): DVKVTQSSRYLVKRTGEKVFLECVQDMDHENMFWYRQDPGLGLRLIYFSYDVKMKEKGDIPEGYSVSREKKERFSLILESASTNQTSMYLCASRSGTAYNEQFFGPGTRLTVL.